This T cell receptor beta chain was captured in a study of T-cell memory formation after mild COVID-19. TCRdb passed the 5' RACE reads through MiXCR, listing each CDR3 protein once. Counted here are hundreds of thousands of distinct CDR3 sequences, around 20% occurring once; the ten biggest clones make up 7.5% to 9.5%. V was pared by 3 bases and J by 4 bases, with 10 bases between. CDR3 size: 13 residues. CDR1 and CDR2 (germline): MGHRA, YSYEKL. Source material: PBMCs or a T cell subset sorted from them (not recorded which). The rearrangement links TRBV4-1 to TRBJ2-7; D gene ambiguous. This clonotype originated in an adult woman who had mild COVID-19 (a few samples of this study predate the infection). Cell type and time point are not known. The CDR3 loop is CASSQWLGYEQYF. DNA of the CDR3: TGCGCCAGCAGCCAGTGGTTGGGGTACGAGCAGTACTTC.